Listed below are T cell receptor beta chains from one sample, sequenced in a study of CD8 T cells in ankylosing spondylitis. TCRdb reprocessed the 5' RACE reads via MiXCR and lists one record per CDR3 protein. The table shows about 220,000 distinct CDR3 sequences, with around 17% occurring only once. Sequencing was performed on blood, either unsorted or a sorted T cell fraction (not recorded which). The receptor set was obtained from a male donor with ankylosing spondylitis. CDR3s include the opening cysteine and the closing phenylalanine or tryptophan.

J | V | CDR3
TRBJ2-1 | TRBV4-1 | CASSQDSLSSYNEQFF
TRBJ2-5 | TRBV7-7 | CASSLAQGAAETQYF
TRBJ2-7 | TRBV13 | CASSSRDSISYEQYF
TRBJ2-7 | TRBV18 | CASSPPEGQGFYEQYF
TRBJ2-2 | TRBV7-2 | CASRNRVTGELFF
TRBJ2-2 | TRBV24-1 | CATSVGQGNTGELFF
TRBJ2-7 | TRBV10-3 | CAISESPSEQYF
TRBJ2-3 | TRBV20-1 | CSANTETSTDTQYF
TRBJ2-7 | TRBV12-3/TRBV12-4 | CASSLGRENYEQYF
TRBJ2-1 | TRBV6-2/TRBV6-3 | CASSVLLAGGPREQFF
TRBJ2-7 | TRBV4-3 | CASSPGGQGMYEQYF
TRBJ2-3 | TRBV3-1 | CASSQDLGFEGGMTDTQYF
TRBJ2-1 | TRBV25-1 | CASSESGEQFF
TRBJ2-3 | TRBV4-2 | CASSNGDTQYF
TRBJ2-7 | TRBV6-5 | CASSYGDPRSSYEQYF
TRBJ2-1 | TRBV28 | CASSSLAGGPYNEQFF
TRBJ2-7 | TRBV12-3/TRBV12-4 | CASRTGQTYEQYF
TRBJ2-5 | TRBV28 | CASNARNQETQYF
TRBJ2-1 | TRBV28 | CASSLWGTSGYNNEQFF
TRBJ2-1 | TRBV2 | CASKDLAGSNEQFF